This T cell receptor beta chain comes out of a study of beta chain features in type 1 diabetes. Study findings and constraints: In all four CD4+ subsets, TCRB CDR3 length was significantly, moderately reduced in type 1 diabetes. The study notes PCR might favor shorter templates equally in patients and controls. Junctions at VDJ sites from type 1 diabetes patients had fewer insertions and more deletions.

The CDR3 consists of 13 residues. Germline CDR1 reads MRHNA; CDR2 reads SNTAGT. With 5 bases clipped from V and 9 bases from J, the junction kept 6 bases outside the gene matches. As concerns this clone: Its specificity is not known.

Naive, central memory, regulatory and stem cell-like memory cells within the CD4+ compartment were sorted using CD45RO/CCR7/CD25/CD127/CD95/CD27. Since all of the isolated RNA was reverse transcribed, expressed TCRB transcripts were what got sequenced. Stem cell-like memory T cell samples averaged around 1.1 million immunoSEQ reads each. Generated by immunoSEQ multiplex PCR, the TCRdb table keeps only in-frame clones and is missing some. The sample records about 53,000 clones, 60% to 70% being singletons. The origin of this receptor is a woman aged 25 to 39 with type 1 diabetes. Sequenced material: stem cell memory CD4+ T cells from blood. This sequence joins TRBV6-4 and TRBJ2-1; 8 nucleotides line up with TRBD1. This chain's CDR3 is CASSTDRGLEQFF. In DNA, the CDR3 is TGTGCCAGCAGTACCGACAGGGGCCTTGAGCAGTTCTTC.